These T cell receptor beta chains were read from a single sample in a study of shared clonotypes between healthy human individuals. Generated by immunoSEQ multiplex PCR, the TCRdb table keeps only in-frame clones and is missing some. Here the sample spans about 1 million clones, about 75% being singletons. Sequencing used memory CD4+ T cells sorted from blood. The receptors were gathered from a man aged 18 to 29 in good health. CDR3s include the opening cysteine and the closing phenylalanine or tryptophan. Fields, in order: V gene, J gene, CDR3 protein.

V: TRBV10-3
J: TRBJ2-1
CDR3: CAISEMRGSDEQFF

V: TRBV5-6
J: TRBJ2-7
CDR3: CASSLEASGRREQYF

V: TRBV7-9
J: TRBJ1-1
CDR3: CASSVSGTGWTFF

V: TRBV27
J: TRBJ2-3
CDR3: CASSRRGTGTQYF

V: TRBV5-4
J: TRBJ1-3
CDR3: CASSLKGGHSGNTIYF

V: TRBV18
J: TRBJ2-7
CDR3: CASSPSGTGSYEQYF

V: TRBV7-2
J: TRBJ2-7
CDR3: CASSPPSGLSYEQYF

V: TRBV10-1
J: TRBJ1-1
CDR3: CASSVGQGDTEAFF

V: TRBV7-8
J: TRBJ1-6
CDR3: CASSGGPNSPLHF

V: TRBV28
J: TRBJ1-5
CDR3: CASKRGARQPQHF

V: TRBV4-3
J: TRBJ2-7
CDR3: CASSQDSAKGSYEQYF

V: TRBV27
J: TRBJ1-1
CDR3: CASSNAGSTEAFF

V: TRBV5-4
J: TRBJ2-1
CDR3: CASSSGLTNNEQFF

V: TRBV5-1
J: TRBJ2-3
CDR3: CASSLRGAGTDTQYF

V: TRBV15
J: TRBJ2-1
CDR3: CATRGGGVYEQFF

V: TRBV2
J: TRBJ2-2
CDR3: CATGGQESGELFF

V: TRBV19
J: TRBJ1-5
CDR3: CATQGPLGIQPQHF

V: TRBV5-1
J: TRBJ2-1
CDR3: CASSLEASGSRDEQFF

V: TRBV29-1
J: TRBJ2-7
CDR3: CSVLGVYEQYF

V: TRBV5-1
J: TRBJ1-3
CDR3: CASSFGQLSGNTIYF

V: TRBV12-2
J: TRBJ2-3
CDR3: CASRLAKPRPGYTDTQYF

V: TRBV7-9
J: TRBJ2-1
CDR3: CASSYGTSSYNEQFF

V: TRBV28
J: TRBJ1-2
CDR3: CASSLGTGANYGYTF

V: TRBV10-2
J: TRBJ1-5
CDR3: CASSARGGDQPQHF

V: TRBV28
J: TRBJ1-3
CDR3: CASSLHVGGALAIGNTIYF

V: TRBV5-1
J: TRBJ1-5
CDR3: CASSLDSVGNQPQHF

V: TRBV7-9
J: TRBJ1-1
CDR3: CASSPLPDTEAFF

V: TRBV11-2
J: TRBJ1-2
CDR3: CASSSTGGKGYGYTF

V: TRBV15
J: TRBJ2-1
CDR3: CATSRATSGGEQFF

V: TRBV27
J: TRBJ2-4
CDR3: CASGRGIQYF

V: TRBV9
J: TRBJ2-1
CDR3: CASSVGGAGQVTLEQFF

V: TRBV6-6
J: TRBJ2-7
CDR3: CASSSPRQGAYEQYF

V: TRBV2
J: TRBJ2-3
CDR3: CASHLDSRVGDTQYF

V: TRBV18
J: TRBJ2-7
CDR3: CASSPPGAYEQYF

V: TRBV10-3
J: TRBJ2-3
CDR3: CAISGSTDTQYF

V: TRBV27
J: TRBJ1-4
CDR3: CASAGGQNEKLFF

V: TRBV2
J: TRBJ2-7
CDR3: CASSDAGAGEQYF

V: TRBV12-5
J: TRBJ1-1
CDR3: CASGPGQGARGTEAFF

V: TRBV6-5
J: TRBJ2-2
CDR3: CASRRGTENTGELFF

V: TRBV28
J: TRBJ2-2
CDR3: CASSLVGARTGELFF

V: TRBV5-4
J: TRBJ2-7
CDR3: CASSKRAGTSYEQYF

V: TRBV5-1
J: TRBJ2-1
CDR3: CASSSIAGEAHNEQFF

V: TRBV7-6
J: TRBJ2-5
CDR3: CASSPVAGTSGSQETQYF

V: TRBV7-8
J: TRBJ2-2
CDR3: CASSSTTGSIPGELFF

V: TRBV6-1
J: TRBJ2-3
CDR3: CASSEDTLATDTQYF

V: TRBV7-2
J: TRBJ2-3
CDR3: CASSLASGWGDTQYF

V: TRBV9
J: TRBJ2-3
CDR3: CASSVEGRSADTQYF

V: TRBV7-2
J: TRBJ1-1
CDR3: CASSMTTLNTEAFF

V: TRBV6-6
J: TRBJ2-3
CDR3: CASSYSVSFSTDTQYF

V: TRBV5-4
J: TRBJ2-1
CDR3: CASSLRGPNEQFF

V: TRBV30
J: TRBJ1-1
CDR3: CACSKQNTEAFF

V: TRBV13
J: TRBJ2-7
CDR3: CASSSWTGSGEQYF

V: TRBV19
J: TRBJ2-7
CDR3: CASSATTSTTQVYEQYF

V: TRBV4-1
J: TRBJ2-1
CDR3: CASSQGGLAGPYNEQFF

V: TRBV2
J: TRBJ1-4
CDR3: CASSEALEKLFF